The 15 T cell receptor beta chains in this list originate from one sample, sequenced in a study of CD8 T cells in Susac syndrome. Reverse transcription used 0.5 to 1 ug RNA and random hexamers. From the immunoSEQ multiplex PCR reads, TCRdb called clonotypes with MiXCR, one entry per CDR3 protein. The sample holds hundreds of thousands of distinct CDR3 sequences, approximately 89% seen once. Sequencing was performed on CD8+ T cells from PBMCs. The receptors originated from a human donor with multiple sclerosis.

This clonotype was seen once. The rearrangement uses TRBV12-3 or TRBV12-4 and TRBJ1-2; 8 positions match TRBD1. The CDR3 has 13 amino acids. V was clipped by 5 bases and J by 7 bases; unmatched bases: 6. CDR3 sequence (DNA): TGTGCCAGCAGTCCGACAGGGGAAGGTGGCTACACCTTC. As protein: CASSPTGEGGYTF.

The rearrangement links TRBV27 to TRBJ1-2, with D unclear. With 2 bases removed from V and 4 bases from J, the gap between germline ends came to 8 bases. CDR3 length equals 13 residues. Germline V CDR1 and CDR2: MNHEY, SMNVEV (reference sequence). CDR3 DNA sequence: TGTGCCAGCAGTTTAGGTTCGGCCTATGGCTACACCTTC. Amino acids: CASSLGSAYGYTF.

This chain uses TRBV5-1 with TRBJ1-1; D unclear. V was clipped by 3 bases and J by 1 base, with 13 bases between them. Germline CDR1 and CDR2: SGHRS and YFSETQ. This CDR3 has 15 amino acids. CDR3 coding DNA: TGCGCCAGCAGCTACTTTGGTGGAGAGAACACTGAAGCTTTCTTT. Translated, it gives CASSYFGGENTEAFF.

The gene calls are TRBV4-1 and TRBJ2-7; D unresolved. The V end was cut by 2 bases, the J end by 3 bases, with 5 bases between. The CDR3 is 12 residues long. CDR1 is MGHRA, CDR2 YSYEKL, per germline. CDR3 sequence (DNA): TGCGCCAGCAGCCAATTAGGCTACGAGCAGTACTTC. Its translation: CASSQLGYEQYF.

This chain links TRBV29-1 with TRBJ2-5; TRBD1 matches 7 bases. The ends lost 1 base at V and 1 base at J; junction bases unmatched: 0. This CDR3 has 13 amino acids. CDR1 SQVTM and CDR2 ANQGSEA come from the germline V gene. The CDR3 loop is CSVEGDSQETQYF. The CDR3 DNA reads TGCAGCGTTGAAGGGGACAGCCAAGAGACCCAGTACTTC.

As DNA, the CDR3 is TGTGCCAGCAGTTTATCTTCCGGGGCGGGCGAGCAGTACTTC. Translated: CASSLSSGAGEQYF. V and J are TRBV27 and TRBJ2-7, with D tentatively TRBD1 or TRBD2 (5 bases each). There are 14 residues in the CDR3. Trimming took off 0 bases at V and 6 bases at J, with 12 bases between the two ends. Germline values: CDR1 MNHEY, CDR2 SMNVEV (reference sequence).

The chain recombines TRBV4-1 with TRBJ2-7, with TRBD1 identical over 8 bases. Trimming cost V 0 bases and J 2 bases; bases outside gene matches: 6. The germline V gene encodes CDR1 MGHRA and CDR2 YSYEKL. The CDR3 is 16 residues long. For the CDR3, the DNA is TGCGCCAGCAGCCAAGATCAGCGGACAGGGACCTACGAGCAGTACTTC. Protein sequence: CASSQDQRTGTYEQYF.

This chain links TRBV6-1 with TRBJ2-2; unclear D gene. V was trimmed by 3 bases and J by 3 bases, leaving 5 bases between them. Germline V gene lookup returns CDR1 MNHNS and CDR2 SASEGT. This CDR3 comprises 13 residues. DNA for the CDR3: TGTGCCAGCAGTGACACCTACACCGGGGAGCTGTTTTTT. Its protein is CASSDTYTGELFF.

V is TRBV11-2 and J is TRBJ2-1, with 7 bases identical to TRBD2. The CDR3 is made up of 16 amino acids. The V gene end was trimmed by 5 bases and the J gene end by 6 bases; junction bases not matched to a gene: 13. Germline CDR1 SGHAT, CDR2 FQNNGV. CDR3 nucleotide sequence: TGTGCCAGCAGCCCCTTCGTGGGAGGGCCATTCAATGAGCAGTTCTTC. It translates to CASSPFVGGPFNEQFF. The full variable domain, rest sourced from reference TRBV11-2 and TRBJ2-1, is EAGVAQSPRYKIIEKRQSVAFWCNPISGHATLYWYQQILGQGPKLLIQFQNNGVVDDSQLPKDRFSAERLKGVDSTLKIQPAKLEDSAVYLCASSPFVGGPFNEQFFGPGTRLTVL.

This chain joins TRBV20-1 and TRBJ2-5; 9 bases map to TRBD2. The CDR3 runs to 13 residues. After removal of 6 bases from V and 1 base from J, the junction contained 3 bases not matched to a gene. Germline CDR1 DFQATT, CDR2 SNEGSKA (reference sequence). The CDR3: CSAGTSPQETQYF. CDR3 nucleotide sequence: TGCAGTGCCGGGACTAGCCCCCAAGAGACCCAGTACTTC.

This clonotype was recorded only once. This sequence joins TRBV29-1 and TRBJ2-5; D gene unclear. Trimming removed 3 bases at V and 5 bases at J, with 13 bases between. The germline V gene has CDR1 SQVTM and CDR2 ANQGSEA. The CDR3 length is 13 residues. The CDR3 spells CSVDLSLGETQYF. CDR3 DNA: TGCAGCGTTGATCTCTCGTTAGGGGAGACCCAGTACTTC.

This chain connects TRBV20-1 to TRBJ2-1; weak D call: TRBD2 (6 bases). Germline V lookup: CDR1 DFQATT, CDR2 SNEGSKA (reference sequence). CDR3 size: 15 residues. Trimming cost V 0 bases and J 3 bases, with 12 bases left between them. The CDR3 reads CSAREGGNYYNEQFF. The DNA of the CDR3 is TGCAGTGCTAGAGAGGGCGGGAACTACTACAATGAGCAGTTCTTC.

The chain couples TRBV19 to TRBJ1-2; D is possibly TRBD1 (6 bases). Germline loops: CDR1 LNHDA, CDR2 SQIVND (reference sequence). The CDR3 is made up of 15 amino acids. V lost 6 bases, J lost 8 bases, and 22 bases lay in between. CDR3 DNA sequence: TGTGCCAGTAGCGACGTGCCGTCAGGGGATGTAGGCTACACCTTC. Protein product: CASSDVPSGDVGYTF.

V usage is TRBV20-1 and J usage is TRBJ1-1; D is uncertain. Germline CDR1 is DFQATT and CDR2 is SNEGSKA (reference sequence). The CDR3 length is 13 residues. CDR3: CCVWGGLNTEAFF. The CDR3 bases are TGCTGTGTCTGGGGTGGGCTGAACACTGAAGCTTTCTTT.

This sequence joins TRBV27 and TRBJ2-2; the D call may be TRBD1 or TRBD2 (5 bases each). Germline-derived CDR1 and CDR2 are MNHEY and SMNVEV (reference sequence). This CDR3 is 19 amino acids long. Trimming stripped 5 bases from V and 4 bases from J, with 26 bases between. The CDR3 is CASSSIPWVGVTGTGELFF. CDR3 in DNA: TGTGCCAGCAGTAGTATTCCCTGGGTGGGGGTTACGGGCACCGGGGAGCTGTTTTTT.